This T cell receptor (beta chain) was observed in a study of blood T cell repertoires in COVID-19. Study context: Donors in the United States, Italy and Spain gave samples during acute or convalescent COVID-19. Sources were T cells, B-cell-depleted T cells, or PBMCs; the material itself was cDNA or gDNA.

The V gene lost 7 bases and the J gene lost 5 bases, with 20 bases spanning the gap. CDR1 and CDR2 (germline): PRHDT, FYEKMQ (reference sequence). The CDR3 runs to 15 residues. In the authors' workflow: Amplifying reference gene primers gave estimates of nucleated cell counts. The repertoire was sequenced with immunoSEQ multiplex PCR; TCRdb's copy has only in-frame clones and lacks some. V and J calls plus clone size are reproduced from that table; the DNA served to infer D and trimming. In the table there are 110,000 to 150,000 clones, 65% to 90% of which are singletons. V is TRBV13 and J is TRBJ2-5; weak D call: TRBD2 (6 bases). The sequence derives from a man aged 60-69 years with active or convalescent COVID-19. Material: peripheral blood. The CDR3 bases are TGTGCCAGCAAGGAAACGGGAGAGTCGGGCGAGACCCAGTACTTC. Translating gives CASKETGESGETQYF.